This T cell receptor beta chain is drawn from a study of CD8+ T cells in alopecia areata. Turning to the study itself: Treated individuals took tofacitinib by mouth, 5 to 10 mg twice daily.

RNA extraction and reverse transcription yielded cDNA as sequencing template. Here immunoSEQ multiplex PCR was the method, and the copy in TCRdb shows in-frame clones only, minus some. The sample holds 100,000 to 150,000 clones, 49% seen once. The V gene's germline CDR1 is MNHEY and CDR2 SVGAGI. The CDR3 runs 13 residues. Trimming took off 0 bases at V and 6 bases at J, with 8 bases between the two ends. Punch biopsies of lesional scalp, plus peripheral blood, were taken from alopecia areata patients. This receptor was taken from a human donor with alopecia areata. The sample consisted of CD8+ T cells sorted from blood, taken at week 0. The rearrangement links TRBV6-5 to TRBJ1-1; TRBD1 is a possible D gene (6 bases). The CDR3 spells CASSYSGGAEAFF. The CDR3 DNA is TGTGCCAGCAGTTACTCCGGGGGCGCTGAAGCTTTCTTT.